Listed below are T cell receptor beta chains from one sample, sequenced in a study of blood T cell repertoires in COVID-19. Only in-frame clones appear in the TCRdb table, and some are missing; sequencing was by immunoSEQ multiplex PCR. The data hold 55,000 to 75,000 clones, with 79% observed a single time. The specimen was peripheral blood. These receptor sequences come from a man in his 60s with acute or convalescent COVID-19. CDR3s include the opening cysteine and the closing phenylalanine or tryptophan. The order of the fields is CDR3 DNA, CDR3 protein, J gene, V gene, clone size, D gene, CDR3 length. A D gene is named only where the DNA matches it firmly. Clone sizes are given selectively: once, few, many, or a class where the clone is expanded.

cdr3_nt: TGCGCCAGCAGCTTGGTAGGGACAGGGGAGACTGAAGCTTTCTTT; cdr3_aa: CASSLVGTGETEAFF; j_call: TRBJ1-1; v_call: TRBV5-1; clone_size: once; d_call: TRBD1; cdr3_length: 15
cdr3_nt: TGTGCCAGCATTCTCGGTACTTATAGCAATCAGCCCCAGCATTTT; cdr3_aa: CASILGTYSNQPQHF; j_call: TRBJ1-5; v_call: TRBV28; clone_size: NA; d_call: NA; cdr3_length: 15
cdr3_nt: TGTGCCAGCAGCTTTAGTTCGGGGGAGACCCAGTACTTC; cdr3_aa: CASSFSSGETQYF; j_call: TRBJ2-5; v_call: TRBV7-2; clone_size: NA; d_call: NA; cdr3_length: 13
cdr3_nt: TGTGCCAGCAGTGAGAACAGGGGTGCCTATGAGCAGTTCTTC; cdr3_aa: CASSENRGAYEQFF; j_call: TRBJ2-1; v_call: TRBV2; clone_size: NA; d_call: TRBD1; cdr3_length: 14
cdr3_nt: TGTGCCAGCAGTTTCCATGGGACTAGCGGCACCTACGAGCAGTACTTC; cdr3_aa: CASSFHGTSGTYEQYF; j_call: TRBJ2-7; v_call: TRBV27; clone_size: NA; d_call: TRBD2; cdr3_length: 16
cdr3_nt: TGCGCCAGCAGCCCCATACCAGGGGGCGGAATGACCGGGGAGCTGTTTTTT; cdr3_aa: CASSPIPGGGMTGELFF; j_call: TRBJ2-2; v_call: TRBV4-1; clone_size: NA; d_call: TRBD1; cdr3_length: 17
cdr3_nt: TGTGCTAGTGCCGAGAGGGAGGCCCTAGGGACCCAGTACTTC; cdr3_aa: CASAEREALGTQYF; j_call: TRBJ2-5; v_call: TRBV12-5; clone_size: NA; d_call: NA; cdr3_length: 14
cdr3_nt: TGTGCCATCAGCCGACAGGCTATGAACACTGAAGCTTTCTTT; cdr3_aa: CAISRQAMNTEAFF; j_call: TRBJ1-1; v_call: TRBV10-3; clone_size: NA; d_call: NA; cdr3_length: 14
cdr3_nt: TGTGCCATCAGTGACTATTCGACAGAAGCCTCTGGAAACACCATATATTTT; cdr3_aa: CAISDYSTEASGNTIYF; j_call: TRBJ1-3; v_call: TRBV10-3; clone_size: NA; d_call: NA; cdr3_length: 17
cdr3_nt: TGTGCCAGTAGTATCGGGGTGCGGGCCGTCCTGACTTTC; cdr3_aa: CASSIGVRAVLTF; j_call: TRBJ2-6; v_call: TRBV19; clone_size: few; d_call: NA; cdr3_length: 13
cdr3_nt: TGCGCCAGCAGCCAAGAGTCAGGGCGGGAGACCCAGTACTTC; cdr3_aa: CASSQESGRETQYF; j_call: TRBJ2-5; v_call: TRBV4-1; clone_size: NA; d_call: NA; cdr3_length: 14
cdr3_nt: TGTGCCAGCTCACCAAGGGGACAGGGTCAGAACACTGAAGCTTTCTTT; cdr3_aa: CASSPRGQGQNTEAFF; j_call: TRBJ1-1; v_call: TRBV18; clone_size: NA; d_call: TRBD1; cdr3_length: 16
cdr3_nt: TGTGCCACCAGTGATTCCGGCCGGGGTGGAGATACGCAGTATTTT; cdr3_aa: CATSDSGRGGDTQYF; j_call: TRBJ2-3; v_call: TRBV24-1; clone_size: NA; d_call: NA; cdr3_length: 15
cdr3_nt: TGTGCCAGCAGCGACAGGGCGAACACCGGGGAGCTGTTTTTT; cdr3_aa: CASSDRANTGELFF; j_call: TRBJ2-2; v_call: TRBV9; clone_size: NA; d_call: NA; cdr3_length: 14
cdr3_nt: TGTGCCAGCAGCCAAGGACTTAATCAGCCCCAGCATTTT; cdr3_aa: CASSQGLNQPQHF; j_call: TRBJ1-5; v_call: TRBV14; clone_size: NA; d_call: NA; cdr3_length: 13
cdr3_nt: TGTGCCAGCAGTGAAGGTTCCACAGTCTATGGCTACACCTTC; cdr3_aa: CASSEGSTVYGYTF; j_call: TRBJ1-2; v_call: TRBV6-1; clone_size: NA; d_call: NA; cdr3_length: 14
cdr3_nt: TGTGCCAGCAGCCCCCGGGGGACCGGGACAGAACTTTCGGATACGCAGTATTTT; cdr3_aa: CASSPRGTGTELSDTQYF; j_call: TRBJ2-3; v_call: TRBV7-3; clone_size: once; d_call: NA; cdr3_length: 18
cdr3_nt: TGTGCCAGCTCACCCTACCAGGCAACCGACAATGAGCAGTTCTTC; cdr3_aa: CASSPYQATDNEQFF; j_call: TRBJ2-1; v_call: TRBV18; clone_size: NA; d_call: NA; cdr3_length: 15
cdr3_nt: TGCGCCAGCAGCTTGGCCTGGCAGGGGGCCGGGGAGCTGTTTTTT; cdr3_aa: CASSLAWQGAGELFF; j_call: TRBJ2-2; v_call: TRBV5-1; clone_size: NA; d_call: TRBD1; cdr3_length: 15
cdr3_nt: TGTGCCAGCAGCAGTGGTCAGTCGAGGGCTGGGGCCAACGTCCTGACTTTC; cdr3_aa: CASSSGQSRAGANVLTF; j_call: TRBJ2-6; v_call: TRBV7-3; clone_size: once; d_call: NA; cdr3_length: 17
cdr3_nt: TGTGCCAGCAGCATGACTAGCGGGAGTTCGGATACGCAGTATTTT; cdr3_aa: CASSMTSGSSDTQYF; j_call: TRBJ2-3; v_call: TRBV11-2; clone_size: NA; d_call: TRBD2; cdr3_length: 15
cdr3_nt: TGCGCCAGCAGCTTGTGGGAGGACACTGAAGCTTTCTTT; cdr3_aa: CASSLWEDTEAFF; j_call: TRBJ1-1; v_call: TRBV5-1; clone_size: NA; d_call: NA; cdr3_length: 13
cdr3_nt: TGTGCCAGCAGTTCAGGACAGGGTTATTTTTCTGGGGCCAACGTCCTGACTTTC; cdr3_aa: CASSSGQGYFSGANVLTF; j_call: TRBJ2-6; v_call: TRBV6-2/TRBV6-3; clone_size: NA; d_call: TRBD1; cdr3_length: 18
cdr3_nt: TGTGCCAGCTCCCGGGTCCGCACAGATACGCAGTATTTT; cdr3_aa: CASSRVRTDTQYF; j_call: TRBJ2-3; v_call: TRBV6-4; clone_size: NA; d_call: NA; cdr3_length: 13
cdr3_nt: TGTGCCAGCAGCGGGGGGACTAGCGGATACACCGGGGAGCTGTTTTTT; cdr3_aa: CASSGGTSGYTGELFF; j_call: TRBJ2-2; v_call: TRBV5-4; clone_size: NA; d_call: TRBD2; cdr3_length: 16
cdr3_nt: TGCGCCAGCAGTCAATCGGCCCCCACTAGCGGGAGATGCAATGAGCAGTTCTTC; cdr3_aa: CASSQSAPTSGRCNEQFF; j_call: TRBJ2-1; v_call: TRBV23-1; clone_size: NA; d_call: TRBD2; cdr3_length: 18
cdr3_nt: TGTGCCAGCAGCGGGGGACAGGGGGCCTACAATGAGCAGTTCTTC; cdr3_aa: CASSGGQGAYNEQFF; j_call: TRBJ2-1; v_call: TRBV11-3; clone_size: NA; d_call: TRBD1; cdr3_length: 15
cdr3_nt: TGTGCCAGCAGACGACAGGTGGGCTACGAGCAGTACTTC; cdr3_aa: CASRRQVGYEQYF; j_call: TRBJ2-7; v_call: TRBV7-2; clone_size: few; d_call: NA; cdr3_length: 13
cdr3_nt: TGTGCCAGCAGCTTCCTGACAAACCACAATGAGCAGTTCTTC; cdr3_aa: CASSFLTNHNEQFF; j_call: TRBJ2-1; v_call: TRBV7-8; clone_size: NA; d_call: NA; cdr3_length: 14